This TCR beta chain was retrieved from a study of beta chain features in type 1 diabetes. Study outcomes and limitations: Type 1 diabetes patients had TCRB CDR3s that were shorter (moderately but significantly so) in all four CD4+ subsets.

In total, each donor contributed a single heparinised blood draw that averaged about 100 mL. CD4+ naive, central memory, regulatory and stem cell-like memory cells were sorted via CD45RO/CCR7/CD25/CD127/CD95/CD27. TCRB transcripts that were expressed got sequenced, as all of the isolated RNA had been reverse transcribed. Method: immunoSEQ multiplex PCR; TCRdb's copy keeps in-frame clones and lacks some. The sample includes almost 350,000 clones, approximately 8% of them seen just once. The CDR3 runs to 14 residues. V lost 6 bases, J lost 0 bases, and 12 bases lay in between. Germline V gene sequence: CDR1 SGHRS, CDR2 YFSETQ. Comments on this clone: What it recognizes is unknown.

This receptor was taken from a woman under 30 in good health. Sequencing input: central memory CD4+ T cells from blood. The chain is built from TRBV5-1 and TRBJ1-2; D not certain. As DNA, the CDR3 is TGCGCCAGCAACCAAGAGGGCGCTAACTATGGCTACACCTTC. It is translated as CASNQEGANYGYTF. Together with reference TRBV5-1 and TRBJ1-2, the CDR3 gives the full variable domain: KAGVTQTPRYLIKTRGQQVTLSCSPISGHRSVSWYQQTPGQGLQFLFEYFSETQRNKGNFPGRFSGRQFSNSRSEMNVSTLELGDSALYLCASNQEGANYGYTFGSGTRLTVV.